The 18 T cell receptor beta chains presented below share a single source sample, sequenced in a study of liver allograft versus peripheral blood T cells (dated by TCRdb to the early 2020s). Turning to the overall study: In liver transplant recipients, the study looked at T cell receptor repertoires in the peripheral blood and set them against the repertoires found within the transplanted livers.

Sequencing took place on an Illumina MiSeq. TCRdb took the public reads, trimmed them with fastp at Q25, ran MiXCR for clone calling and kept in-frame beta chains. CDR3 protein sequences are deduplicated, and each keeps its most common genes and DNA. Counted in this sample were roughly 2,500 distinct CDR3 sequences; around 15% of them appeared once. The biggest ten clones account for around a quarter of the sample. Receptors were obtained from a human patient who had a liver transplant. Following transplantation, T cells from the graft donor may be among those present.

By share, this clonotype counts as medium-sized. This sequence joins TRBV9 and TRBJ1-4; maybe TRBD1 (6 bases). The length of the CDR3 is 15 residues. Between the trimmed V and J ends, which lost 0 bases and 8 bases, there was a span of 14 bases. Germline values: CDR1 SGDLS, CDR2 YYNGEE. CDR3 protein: CASSVGTVYSEKLFF. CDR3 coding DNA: TGTGCCAGCAGCGTAGGGACAGTCTACTCAGAAAAACTGTTTTTT. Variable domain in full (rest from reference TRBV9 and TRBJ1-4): DSGVTQTPKHLITATGQRVTLRCSPRSGDLSVYWYQQSLDQGLQFLIQYYNGEERAKGNILERFSAQQFPDLHSELNLSSLELGDSALYFCASSVGTVYSEKLFFGSGTQLSVL.

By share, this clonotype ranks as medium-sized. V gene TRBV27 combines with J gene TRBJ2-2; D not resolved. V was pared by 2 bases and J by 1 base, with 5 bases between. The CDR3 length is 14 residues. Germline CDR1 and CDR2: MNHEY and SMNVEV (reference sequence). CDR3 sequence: CASSLTRNTGELFF. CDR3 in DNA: TGTGCCAGCAGTTTAACAAGGAACACCGGGGAGCTGTTTTTT.

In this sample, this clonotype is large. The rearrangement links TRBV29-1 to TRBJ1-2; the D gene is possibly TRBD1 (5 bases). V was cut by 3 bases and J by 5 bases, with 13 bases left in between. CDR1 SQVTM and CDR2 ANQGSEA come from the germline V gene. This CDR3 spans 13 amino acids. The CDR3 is CSVDRAEKYGYTF. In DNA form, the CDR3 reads TGCAGCGTTGACAGGGCCGAAAAGTATGGCTACACCTTC.

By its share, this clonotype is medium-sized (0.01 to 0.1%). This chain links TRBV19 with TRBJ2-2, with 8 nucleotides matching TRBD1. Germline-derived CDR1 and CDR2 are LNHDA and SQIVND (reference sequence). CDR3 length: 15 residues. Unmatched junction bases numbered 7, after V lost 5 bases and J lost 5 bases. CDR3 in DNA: TGTGCCAGTAGTGTCGACAGGGGAATAACCGGGGAGCTGTTTTTT. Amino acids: CASSVDRGITGELFF. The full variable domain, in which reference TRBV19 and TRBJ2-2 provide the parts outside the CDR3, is DGGITQSPKYLFRKEGQNVTLSCEQNLNHDAMYWYRQDPGQGLRLIYYSQIVNDFQKGDIAEGYSVSREKKESFPLTVTSAQKNPTAFYLCASSVDRGITGELFFGEGSRLTVL.

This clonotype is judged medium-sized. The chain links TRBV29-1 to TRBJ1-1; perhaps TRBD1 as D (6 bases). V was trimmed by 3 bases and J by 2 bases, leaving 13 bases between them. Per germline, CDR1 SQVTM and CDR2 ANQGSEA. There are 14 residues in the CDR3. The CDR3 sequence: CSVDRGPFNTEAFF. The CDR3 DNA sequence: TGCAGCGTTGACAGGGGTCCCTTTAACACTGAAGCTTTCTTT.

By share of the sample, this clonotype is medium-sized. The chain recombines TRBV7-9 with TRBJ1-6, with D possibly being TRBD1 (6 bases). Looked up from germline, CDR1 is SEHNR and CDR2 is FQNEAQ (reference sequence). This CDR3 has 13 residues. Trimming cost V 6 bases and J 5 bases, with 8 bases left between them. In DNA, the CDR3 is TGTGCCAGCAGTCGGGACAATAATTCACCCCTCCACTTT. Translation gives CASSRDNNSPLHF.

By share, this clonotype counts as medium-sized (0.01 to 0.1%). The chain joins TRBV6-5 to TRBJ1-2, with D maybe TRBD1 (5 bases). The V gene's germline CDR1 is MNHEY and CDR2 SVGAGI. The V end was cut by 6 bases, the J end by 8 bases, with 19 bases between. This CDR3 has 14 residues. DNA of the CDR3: TGTGCCAGCAGCCCCCTCGGAGGGTGGGACGGCTACACCTTC. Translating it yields CASSPLGGWDGYTF.

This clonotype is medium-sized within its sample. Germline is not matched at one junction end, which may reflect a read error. The CDR3 protein is CASSSGQSSSF. CDR3 DNA sequence: TGTGCCAGCAGCTCGGGACAGTCGTCGTCCTTC. The rearrangement uses TRBV13 and TRBJ2-7; 7 bases are shared with TRBD1. Germline V gene data show CDR1 as PRHDT and CDR2 as FYEKMQ (reference sequence). The CDR3 sequence is 11 residues long.

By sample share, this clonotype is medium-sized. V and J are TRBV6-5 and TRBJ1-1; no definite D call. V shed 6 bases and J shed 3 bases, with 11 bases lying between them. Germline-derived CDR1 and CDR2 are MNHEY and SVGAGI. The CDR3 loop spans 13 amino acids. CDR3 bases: TGTGCCAGCAGGCAGACCGAGTACACTGAAGCTTTCTTT. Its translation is CASRQTEYTEAFF.

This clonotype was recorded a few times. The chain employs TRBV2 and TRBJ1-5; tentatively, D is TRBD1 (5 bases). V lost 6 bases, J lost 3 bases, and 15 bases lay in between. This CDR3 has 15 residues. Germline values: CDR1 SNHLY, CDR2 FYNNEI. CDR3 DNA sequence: TGTGCCAGCAGCGAGTGGCAGGGAATCAATCAGCCCCAGCATTTT. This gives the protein CASSEWQGINQPQHF.

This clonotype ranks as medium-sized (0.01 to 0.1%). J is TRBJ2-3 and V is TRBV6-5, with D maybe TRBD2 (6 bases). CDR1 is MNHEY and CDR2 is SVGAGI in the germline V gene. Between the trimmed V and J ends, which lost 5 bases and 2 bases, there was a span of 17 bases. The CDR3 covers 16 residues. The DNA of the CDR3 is TGTGCCAGCAGTCGACGGTGGGGCGGGGTCACAGATACGCAGTATTTT. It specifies CASSRRWGGVTDTQYF.

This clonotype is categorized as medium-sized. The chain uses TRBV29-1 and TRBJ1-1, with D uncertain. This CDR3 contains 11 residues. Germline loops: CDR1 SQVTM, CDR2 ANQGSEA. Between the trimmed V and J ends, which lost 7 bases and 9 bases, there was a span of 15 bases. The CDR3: CSAGGDPKAFF. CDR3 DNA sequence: TGCAGCGCCGGCGGCGACCCGAAAGCTTTCTTT.

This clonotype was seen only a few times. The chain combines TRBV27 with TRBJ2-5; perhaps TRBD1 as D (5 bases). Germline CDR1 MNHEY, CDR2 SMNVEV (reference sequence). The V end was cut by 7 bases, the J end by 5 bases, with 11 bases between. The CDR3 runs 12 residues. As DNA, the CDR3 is TGTGCCAGCAAGCAGGGTGGGGAGACCCAGTACTTC. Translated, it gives CASKQGGETQYF.

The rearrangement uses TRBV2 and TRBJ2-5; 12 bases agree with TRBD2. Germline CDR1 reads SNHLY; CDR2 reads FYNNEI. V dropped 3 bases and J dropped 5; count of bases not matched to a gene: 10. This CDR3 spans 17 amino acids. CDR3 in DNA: TGTGCCAGCAGTGACGTTGTCCTAGCGGGGGGGCTCGAGACCCAGTACTTC. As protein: CASSDVVLAGGLETQYF.

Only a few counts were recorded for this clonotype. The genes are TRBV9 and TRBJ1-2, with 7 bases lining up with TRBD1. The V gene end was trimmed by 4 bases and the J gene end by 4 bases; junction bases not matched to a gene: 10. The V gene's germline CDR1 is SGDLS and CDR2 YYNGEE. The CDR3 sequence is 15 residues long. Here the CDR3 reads CASSSQGDRPYGYTF. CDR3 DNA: TGTGCCAGCAGCTCCCAAGGGGACAGACCCTATGGCTACACCTTC. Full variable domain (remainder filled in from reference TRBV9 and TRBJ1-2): DSGVTQTPKHLITATGQRVTLRCSPRSGDLSVYWYQQSLDQGLQFLIQYYNGEERAKGNILERFSAQQFPDLHSELNLSSLELGDSALYFCASSSQGDRPYGYTFGSGTRLTVV.

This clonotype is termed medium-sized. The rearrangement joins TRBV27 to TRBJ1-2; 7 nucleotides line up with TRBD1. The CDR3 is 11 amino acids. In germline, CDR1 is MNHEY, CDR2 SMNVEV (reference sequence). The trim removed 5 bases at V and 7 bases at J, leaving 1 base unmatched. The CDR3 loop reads CASSAGGGYTF. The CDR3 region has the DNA TGTGCCAGCAGTGCAGGGGGTGGCTACACCTTC.

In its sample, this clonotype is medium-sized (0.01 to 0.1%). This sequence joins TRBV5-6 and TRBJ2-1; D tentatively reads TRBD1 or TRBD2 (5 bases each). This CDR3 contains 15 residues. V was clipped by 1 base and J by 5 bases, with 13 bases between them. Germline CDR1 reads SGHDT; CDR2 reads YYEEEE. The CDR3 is CASSLQGVVHNEQFF. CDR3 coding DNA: TGTGCCAGCAGCTTGCAGGGAGTGGTTCACAATGAGCAGTTCTTC.

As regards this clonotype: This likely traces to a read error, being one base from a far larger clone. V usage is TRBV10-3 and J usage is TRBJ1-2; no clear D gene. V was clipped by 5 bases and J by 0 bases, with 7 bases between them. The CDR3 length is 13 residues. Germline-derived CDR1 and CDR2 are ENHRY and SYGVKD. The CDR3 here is CAISYSANYGYTF. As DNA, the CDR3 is TGTGCCATCAGTTACTCGGCTAACTATGGCTACACCTTC.